This T cell receptor (beta chain) was profiled in a study of OX40 agonist ivuxolimab in advanced cancers. Findings of the study overall: It was also the case that some nonresponders had low normalized T-cell clonal expansion.

Generated by immunoSEQ multiplex PCR, the TCRdb table keeps only in-frame clones and is missing some. The profile shows some 70,000 clones, roughly 90% of them singletons. Systemic immunosuppression or autoimmune disease history was grounds to exclude patients. In the case of this clone: The antigen remains unidentified.

The receptor's source is an adult with an advanced solid tumor such as melanoma, head and neck, liver or kidney cancer. The specimen was CD4+ or CD8+ T cells sorted from blood, collected in a trial of the OX40 agonist ivuxolimab.

The CDR3 loop is CASSLAGTGELFF. For the CDR3, the DNA is TGTGCCAGCAGCTTAGCAGGGACCGGGGAGCTGTTTTTT. This chain uses TRBV7-9 with TRBJ2-2; no definite D call. V was shortened by 0 bases and J by 5 bases, with 4 bases between the two germline ends. Germline V gene sequence: CDR1 SEHNR, CDR2 FQNEAQ (reference sequence). The CDR3 is 13 amino acids.